The 6 T cell receptor beta chains given below trace back to one sample, sequenced in a study of CD8+CD57+ T cells in acquired aplastic anemia. CDR3 and TCR beta VDJ profiling relied on a genomic DNA template. TCRdb re-called the reads with MiXCR, one entry per CDR3 protein. The repertoire holds under 200,000 distinct CDR3 sequences, around half seen once, with 3.2% in the top ten. Sequencing involved patients with CD8+CD57+ cell expansion previously shown by flow cytometry. The specimen was sorted CD4+, CD8+, or CD8+CD57+ T cells (not recorded which) from PBMCs. These receptors all come from a human donor with aplastic anemia.

The chain recombines TRBV5-1 with TRBJ2-7; 15 bases align to TRBD2. V was clipped by 0 bases and J by 6 bases; unmatched bases: 13. CDR1 and CDR2 from the germline V gene are SGHRS and YFSETQ. This CDR3 spans 19 amino acids. CDR3 sequence reads: CASSLANSGLAGGRAEQYF. In DNA form, the CDR3 reads TGCGCCAGCAGCTTGGCCAATAGCGGACTAGCGGGGGGGCGTGCCGAGCAGTACTTC.

This clonotype has more than one count but fewer than ten. The V and J genes are TRBV2 and TRBJ1-2, with D possibly being TRBD1 (5 bases). Germline values: CDR1 SNHLY, CDR2 FYNNEI. Trimming stripped 5 bases from V and 4 bases from J, with 11 bases between. This CDR3 contains 13 residues. CDR3 sequence reads: CASSPDRTYGYTF. CDR3 sequence (DNA): TGTGCCAGCAGTCCTGACAGAACCTATGGCTACACCTTC. Supplemented by reference TRBV2 and TRBJ1-2, the full variable domain reads EPEVTQTPSHQVTQMGQEVILRCVPISNHLYFYWYRQILGQKVEFLVSFYNNEISEKSEIFDDQFSVERPDGSNFTLKIRSTKLEDSAMYFCASSPDRTYGYTFGSGTRLTVV.

The rearrangement uses TRBV20-1 and TRBJ2-7; TRBD2 aligns across 11 bases. The CDR3 sequence is 16 residues long. Per the germline V gene, CDR1 is DFQATT and CDR2 is SNEGSKA (reference sequence). The V gene end was trimmed by 0 bases and the J gene end by 3 bases; junction bases not matched to a gene: 7. The CDR3 sequence: CSARDPTSGGRYEQYF. CDR3 nucleotide sequence: TGCAGTGCTAGAGACCCAACTAGCGGGGGCCGCTACGAGCAGTACTTC.

The chain recombines TRBV24-1 with TRBJ2-3; D call uncertain. Germline V gene lookup returns CDR1 KGHDR and CDR2 SFDVKD. Trimming shortened V by 1 base and J by 3 bases, and 7 bases separated the two germline ends. The CDR3 length is 14 residues. As DNA, the CDR3 is TGTGCCACCAGTGATTTTGACGGGACAGATACGCAGTATTTT. It encodes CATSDFDGTDTQYF.

The chain joins TRBV10-1 to TRBJ1-1, with unresolved D. With 2 bases removed from V and 0 bases from J, the gap between germline ends came to 10 bases. CDR1 WNHNN and CDR2 SYGVQD come from the germline V gene (reference sequence). The CDR3 length is 15 residues. The CDR3 DNA follows: TGCGCCAGCAGTGAGCAGGAACACTTGAACACTGAAGCTTTCTTT. Its protein is CASSEQEHLNTEAFF.

A few counts support this clonotype. With a much larger clone just one base away, this may be a read error. V gene TRBV11-2 combines with J gene TRBJ2-1, with D perhaps TRBD2 (5 bases). Germline assignment: CDR1 SGHAT and CDR2 FQNNGV. This CDR3 contains 15 residues. CDR3 in DNA: TGTGCCAGCAGCTTAGGGACTGGCTCCCACAATGAGCAGTTCTTC. Amino acid sequence: CASSLGTGSHNEQFF.